The present T cell receptor beta chain was sequenced within a study of cytomegalovirus exposure and HLA in healthy donors. Study-wide points: Later analysis showed most CMV-associated TCR beta chains appearing HLA-restricted.

Concerning this clone itself: The antigen remains undetermined.

In the PCR, 60 Vbeta and 13 Jbeta primers were used. TCRdb keeps only in-frame clones here, not all; method: immunoSEQ multiplex PCR. Its clone listing holds 60,000 to 75,000 clones. V gave up 3 bases and J gave up 13 bases, with 22 bases separating them. The CDR3 spans 16 residues. CDR1 is LNHNV, CDR2 YYDKDF, per germline (reference sequence). The specimen was PBMCs. The source is a female donor in good health and CMV-seropositive. The chain employs TRBV15 and TRBJ1-6, with D hard to call. This chain's CDR3 is CATSRARLDLGSPLHF. As DNA, the CDR3 is TGTGCCACCAGCAGGGCCCGACTCGATCTAGGCTCGCCCCTCCACTTT. The full variable domain, its missing parts supplied by reference TRBV15 and TRBJ1-6, is DAMVIQNPRYQVTQFGKPVTLSCSQTLNHNVMYWYQQKSSQAPKLLFHYYDKDFNNEADTPDNFQSRRPNTSFCFLDIRSPGLGDTAMYLCATSRARLDLGSPLHFGNGTRLTVT.